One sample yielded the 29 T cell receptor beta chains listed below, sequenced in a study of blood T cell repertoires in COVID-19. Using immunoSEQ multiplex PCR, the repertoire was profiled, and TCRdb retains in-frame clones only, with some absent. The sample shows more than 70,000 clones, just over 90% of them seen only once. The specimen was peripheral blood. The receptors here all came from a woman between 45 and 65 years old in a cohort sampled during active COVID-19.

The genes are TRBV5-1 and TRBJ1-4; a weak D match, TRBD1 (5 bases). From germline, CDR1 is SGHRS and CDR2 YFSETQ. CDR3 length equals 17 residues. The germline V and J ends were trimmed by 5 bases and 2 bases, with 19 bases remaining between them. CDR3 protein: CASRTGGGIWTNEKLFF. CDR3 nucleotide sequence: TGCGCCAGCAGGACGGGCGGGGGAATTTGGACTAATGAAAAACTGTTTTTT.

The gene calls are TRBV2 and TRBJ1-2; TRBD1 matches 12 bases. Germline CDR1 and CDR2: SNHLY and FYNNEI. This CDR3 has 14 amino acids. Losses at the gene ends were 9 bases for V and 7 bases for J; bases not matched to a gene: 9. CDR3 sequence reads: CASRRGTGGGGYTF. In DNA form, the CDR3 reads TGTGCCAGTAGAAGAGGGACAGGGGGCGGTGGCTACACCTTC.

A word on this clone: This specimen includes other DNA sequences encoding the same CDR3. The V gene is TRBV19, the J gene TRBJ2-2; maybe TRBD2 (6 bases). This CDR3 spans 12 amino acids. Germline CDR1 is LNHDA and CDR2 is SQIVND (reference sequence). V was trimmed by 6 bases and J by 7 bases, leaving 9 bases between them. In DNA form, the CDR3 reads TGTGCCAGTAGCCTCGGGGGCGGGGAGCTGTTTTTT. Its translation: CASSLGGGELFF.

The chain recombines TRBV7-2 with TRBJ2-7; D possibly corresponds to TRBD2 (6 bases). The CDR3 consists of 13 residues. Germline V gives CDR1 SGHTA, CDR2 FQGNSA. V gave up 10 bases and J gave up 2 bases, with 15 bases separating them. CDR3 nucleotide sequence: TGTGCCACGCGGGGTTTATGGCCCTACGAGCAGTACTTC. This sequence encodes CATRGLWPYEQYF.

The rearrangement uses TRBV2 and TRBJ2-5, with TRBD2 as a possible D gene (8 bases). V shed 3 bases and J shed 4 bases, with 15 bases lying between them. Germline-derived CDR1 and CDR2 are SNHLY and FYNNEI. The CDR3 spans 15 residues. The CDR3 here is CASSEIAGTAETQYF. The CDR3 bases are TGTGCCAGCAGTGAGATAGCGGGGACAGCAGAGACCCAGTACTTC.

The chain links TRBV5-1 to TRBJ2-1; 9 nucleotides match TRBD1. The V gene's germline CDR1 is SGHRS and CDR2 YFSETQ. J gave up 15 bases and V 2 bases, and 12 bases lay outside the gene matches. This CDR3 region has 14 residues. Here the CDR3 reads CASSLSGTGKVLFF. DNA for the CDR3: TGCGCCAGCAGCTTATCCGGGACAGGGAAGGTATTGTTCTTC.

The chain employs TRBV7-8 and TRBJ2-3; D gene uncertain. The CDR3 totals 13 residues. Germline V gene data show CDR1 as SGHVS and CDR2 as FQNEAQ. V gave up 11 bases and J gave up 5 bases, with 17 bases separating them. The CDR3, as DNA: TGTGCCCGTAGTCAGGTATTGGTAGATACGCAGTATTTT. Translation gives CARSQVLVDTQYF.

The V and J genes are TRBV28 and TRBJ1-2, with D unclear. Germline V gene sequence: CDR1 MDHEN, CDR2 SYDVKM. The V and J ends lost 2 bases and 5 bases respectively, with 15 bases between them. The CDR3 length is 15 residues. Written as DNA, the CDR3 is TGTGCCAGCAGTTTAGCCTCCCGGTCGGGGTATGGCTACACCTTC. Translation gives CASSLASRSGYGYTF.

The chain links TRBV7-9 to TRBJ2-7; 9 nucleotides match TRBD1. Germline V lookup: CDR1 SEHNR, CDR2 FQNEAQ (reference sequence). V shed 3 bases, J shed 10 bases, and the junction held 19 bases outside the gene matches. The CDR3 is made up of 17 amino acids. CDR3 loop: CASSLTRGTGRINVQYF. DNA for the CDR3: TGTGCCAGCAGCTTGACCCGAGGGACAGGGCGTATAAATGTTCAGTACTTC.

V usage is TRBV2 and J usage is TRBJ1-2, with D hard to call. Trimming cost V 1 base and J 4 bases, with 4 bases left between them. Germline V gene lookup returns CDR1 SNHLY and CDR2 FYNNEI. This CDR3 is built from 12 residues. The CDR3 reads CASSEGSYGYTF. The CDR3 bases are TGTGCCAGCAGTGAAGGCAGCTATGGCTACACCTTC.

The DNA of the CDR3 is TGTGCCAGTAGTATCAGGACAGGATCTAACTATGGCTACACCTTC. This sequence encodes CASSIRTGSNYGYTF. The chain recombines TRBV19 with TRBJ1-2; 7 nucleotides align to TRBD1. Losses at the gene ends were 3 bases for V and 0 bases for J; bases not matched to a gene: 4. There are 15 residues in the CDR3. Germline-derived CDR1 and CDR2 are LNHDA and SQIVND (reference sequence).

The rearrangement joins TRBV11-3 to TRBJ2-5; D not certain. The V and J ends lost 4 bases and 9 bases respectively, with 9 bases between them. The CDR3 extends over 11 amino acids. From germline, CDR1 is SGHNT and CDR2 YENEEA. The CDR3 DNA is TGTGCCAGCAGCTCCCTAGGTGCCCAGTACTTC. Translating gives CASSSLGAQYF.

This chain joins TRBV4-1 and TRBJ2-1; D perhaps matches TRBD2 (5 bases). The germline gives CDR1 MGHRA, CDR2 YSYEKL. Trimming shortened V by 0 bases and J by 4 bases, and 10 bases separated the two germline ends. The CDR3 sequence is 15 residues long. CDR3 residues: CASSQEGLGYNEQFF. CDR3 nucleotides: TGCGCCAGCAGCCAAGAAGGACTGGGGTACAATGAGCAGTTCTTC.

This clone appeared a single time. As DNA, the CDR3 is TGTGCCAGCAGCCCCGGGTCAGGGGCTGGCTACACCTTC. This translates into CASSPGSGAGYTF. The chain couples TRBV12-3 or TRBV12-4 to TRBJ1-2, with D perhaps TRBD1 (6 bases). The germline V and J ends were trimmed by 6 bases and 7 bases, with 15 bases remaining between them. The CDR3 sequence is 13 residues long.

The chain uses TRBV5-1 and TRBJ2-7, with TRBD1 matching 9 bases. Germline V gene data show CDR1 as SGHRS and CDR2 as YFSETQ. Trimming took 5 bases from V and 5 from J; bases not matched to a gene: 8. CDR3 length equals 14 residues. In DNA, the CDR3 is TGCGCCAGCAGGGATATACAGGGGGCCGACGAGCAGTACTTC. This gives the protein CASRDIQGADEQYF.

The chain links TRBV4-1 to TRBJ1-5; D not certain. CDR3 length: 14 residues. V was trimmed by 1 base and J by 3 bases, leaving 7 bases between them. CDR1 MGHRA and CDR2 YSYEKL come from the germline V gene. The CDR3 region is CASSQVADNQPQHF. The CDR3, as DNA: TGCGCCAGCAGCCAAGTGGCAGACAATCAGCCCCAGCATTTT.

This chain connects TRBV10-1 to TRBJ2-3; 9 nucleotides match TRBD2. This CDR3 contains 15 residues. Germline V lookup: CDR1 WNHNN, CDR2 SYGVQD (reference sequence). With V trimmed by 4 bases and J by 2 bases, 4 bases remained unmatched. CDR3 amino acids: CASSAAGGPTDTQYF. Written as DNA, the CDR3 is TGCGCCAGCAGTGCGGCGGGAGGGCCCACAGATACGCAGTATTTT.

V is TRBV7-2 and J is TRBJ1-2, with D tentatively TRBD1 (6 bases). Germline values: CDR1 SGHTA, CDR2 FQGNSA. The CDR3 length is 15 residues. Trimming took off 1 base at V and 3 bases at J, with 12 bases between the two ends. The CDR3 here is CASSLVVTGHYGYTF. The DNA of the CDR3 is TGTGCCAGCAGCTTAGTGGTGACAGGCCACTATGGCTACACCTTC.

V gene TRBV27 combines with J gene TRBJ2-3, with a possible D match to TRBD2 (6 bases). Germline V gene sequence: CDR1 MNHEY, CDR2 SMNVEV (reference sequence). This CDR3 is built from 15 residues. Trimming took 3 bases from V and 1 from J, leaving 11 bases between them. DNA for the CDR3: TGTGCCAGCAGTTTGCGGGGAGTTGGCACAGATACGCAGTATTTT. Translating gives CASSLRGVGTDTQYF.

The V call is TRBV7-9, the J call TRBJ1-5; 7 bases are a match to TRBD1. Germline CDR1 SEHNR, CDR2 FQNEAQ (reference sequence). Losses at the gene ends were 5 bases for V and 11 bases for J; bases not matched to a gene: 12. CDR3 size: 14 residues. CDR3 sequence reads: CASSPGTADISQHF. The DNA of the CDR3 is TGTGCCAGCAGCCCTGGGACAGCCGATATCTCCCAGCATTTT.

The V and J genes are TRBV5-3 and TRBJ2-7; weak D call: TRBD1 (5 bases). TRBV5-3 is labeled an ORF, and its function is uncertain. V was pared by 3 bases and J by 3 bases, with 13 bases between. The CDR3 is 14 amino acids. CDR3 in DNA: TGTGCCAGAAGCTCCCACAGGTTACTCTACGAGCAGTACTTC. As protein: CARSSHRLLYEQYF.

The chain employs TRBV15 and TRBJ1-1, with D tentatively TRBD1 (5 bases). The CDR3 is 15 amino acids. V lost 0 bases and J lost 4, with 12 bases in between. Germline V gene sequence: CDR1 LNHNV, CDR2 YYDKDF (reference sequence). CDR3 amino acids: CATSREPGKATEAFF. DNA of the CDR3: TGTGCCACCAGCAGAGAACCAGGGAAGGCCACTGAAGCTTTCTTT.

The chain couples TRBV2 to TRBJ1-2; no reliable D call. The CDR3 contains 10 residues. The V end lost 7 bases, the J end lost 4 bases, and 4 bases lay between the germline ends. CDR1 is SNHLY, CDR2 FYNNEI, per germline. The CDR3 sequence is CASNSYGYTF. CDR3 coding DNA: TGTGCCAGCAACTCCTATGGCTACACCTTC.

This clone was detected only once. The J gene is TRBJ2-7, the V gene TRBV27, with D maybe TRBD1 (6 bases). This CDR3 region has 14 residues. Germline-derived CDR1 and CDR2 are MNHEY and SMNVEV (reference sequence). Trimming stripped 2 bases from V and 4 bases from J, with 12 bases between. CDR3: CASSLPDRYYEQYF. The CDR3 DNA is TGTGCCAGCAGTTTACCCGACAGGTATTACGAGCAGTACTTC.

In nucleotides, the CDR3 is TGTGCCAGCTCACCAGGAGCGGGGAGGATTTACAATGAGCAGTTCTTC. Its translation is CASSPGAGRIYNEQFF. This chain links TRBV18 with TRBJ2-1; 7 bases match TRBD2. Looked up from germline, CDR1 is KGHSH and CDR2 is LQKENI. Trimming at V came to 2 bases and at J to 4 bases, leaving 8 bases not matched to a gene. The CDR3 spans 16 residues.

The CDR3 DNA reads TGTGCCAGCAAGGACCCCCTCCGAGGGAACAATGAGCAGTTCTTC. This encodes CASKDPLRGNNEQFF. This rearrangement joins TRBV6-6 to TRBJ2-1, with D perhaps matching TRBD2 (5 bases). V lost 7 bases and J 5 bases, leaving 18 bases between the germline ends. In germline, CDR1 is MNHNY, CDR2 SVGAGI (reference sequence). The CDR3 has 15 amino acids.

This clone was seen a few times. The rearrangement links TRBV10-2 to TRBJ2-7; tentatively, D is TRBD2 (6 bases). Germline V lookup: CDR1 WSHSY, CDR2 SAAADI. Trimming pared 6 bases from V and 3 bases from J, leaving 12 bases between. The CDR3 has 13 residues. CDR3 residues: CASRPGTGYEQYF. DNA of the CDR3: TGCGCCAGCAGACCCGGGACTGGCTACGAGCAGTACTTC.

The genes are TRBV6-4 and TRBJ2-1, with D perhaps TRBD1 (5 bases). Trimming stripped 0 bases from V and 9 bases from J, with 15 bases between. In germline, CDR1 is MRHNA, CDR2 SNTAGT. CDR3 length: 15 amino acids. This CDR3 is CASSDSQGAVGEQFF. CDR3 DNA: TGTGCCAGCAGTGACTCGCAGGGTGCTGTTGGTGAGCAGTTCTTC.

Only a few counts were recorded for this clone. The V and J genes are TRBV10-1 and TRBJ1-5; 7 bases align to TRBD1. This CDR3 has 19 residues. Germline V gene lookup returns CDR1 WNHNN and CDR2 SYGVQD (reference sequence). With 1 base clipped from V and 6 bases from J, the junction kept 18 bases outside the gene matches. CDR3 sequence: CASSEFPRRRDSLSQPQHF. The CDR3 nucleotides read TGCGCCAGCAGTGAGTTCCCGCGACGAAGGGACAGTTTGAGTCAGCCCCAGCATTTT.